This T cell receptor (beta chain) was profiled in a study of blood T cell repertoires in COVID-19. Background on the study: COVID-19 samples collected from the United States, Italy and Spain covered acute and convalescent phases. PBMCs, B-cell-depleted T cells, or T cells provided the cDNA or gDNA that made up the material.

In the original analysis: Reference gene primer amplification in the assay estimated nucleated cell counts. The table came from immunoSEQ multiplex PCR; TCRdb's copy has only in-frame clones and leaves some out. That table furnishes V, J and clone size, whereas the DNA furnished D and trimming. Altogether about 220,000 clones are present, more than 65% being singletons, with the ten largest covering more than 2%. V was pared by 3 bases and J by 5 bases, with 3 bases of the junction left unmatched. The CDR3 consists of 13 residues. The sample taken for sequencing was peripheral blood. The TCR sequence derives from an older woman with acute or convalescent COVID-19. The chain combines TRBV12-3 or TRBV12-4 with TRBJ1-2; 7 nucleotides agree with TRBD1. DNA of the CDR3: TGTGCCAGCAGTTTGACAGGGTCTTATGGCTACACCTTC. The encoded protein is CASSLTGSYGYTF.